This T cell receptor (beta chain) came from a study of T cells in Graves' hyperthyroidism and ophthalmopathy. Using RNA transcripts as the source, TCR beta CDR3 regions were amplified. The TCR CDR3 was amplified in a first-round RT-PCR using the HTBI primer set. TCRdb re-called the multiplex PCR reads with MiXCR, one entry per CDR3 protein. The sample has hundreds of thousands of distinct CDR3 sequences; 16% are singletons. Thyroid ultrasound and orbital computed tomography, with clinical symptoms and serum thyroxine and TRAb, informed diagnoses. The length of the CDR3 is 14 residues. From germline, CDR1 is LNHNV and CDR2 YYDKDF (reference sequence). V lost 3 bases and J 6 bases, leaving 13 bases between the germline ends.

The V and J genes are TRBV15 and TRBJ2-3; D might be TRBD2 (6 bases). Sequencing was carried out using blood. The sequence derives from a woman between 18 and 29 years old with Graves' hyperthyroidism. In DNA, the CDR3 is TGTGCCACCAGCAGCTCGTGGGGAGGTGATACGCAGTATTTT. Translation: CATSSSWGGDTQYF. The variable domain in full, completed from reference TRBV15 and TRBJ2-3, reads DAMVIQNPRYQVTQFGKPVTLSCSQTLNHNVMYWYQQKSSQAPKLLFHYYDKDFNNEADTPDNFQSRRPNTSFCFLDIRSPGLGDTAMYLCATSSSWGGDTQYFGPGTRLTVL.